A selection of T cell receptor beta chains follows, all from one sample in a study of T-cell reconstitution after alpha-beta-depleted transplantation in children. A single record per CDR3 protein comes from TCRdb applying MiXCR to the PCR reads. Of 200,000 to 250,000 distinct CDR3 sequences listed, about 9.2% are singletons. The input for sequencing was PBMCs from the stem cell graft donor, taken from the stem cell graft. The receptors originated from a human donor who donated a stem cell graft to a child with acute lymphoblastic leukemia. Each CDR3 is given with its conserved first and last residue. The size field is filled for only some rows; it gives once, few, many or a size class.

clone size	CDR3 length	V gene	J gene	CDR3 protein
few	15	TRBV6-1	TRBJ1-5	CASARTGWMDQPQHF
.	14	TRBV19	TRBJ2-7	CASSMRDGTYEQYF
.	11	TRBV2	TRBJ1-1	CATTVNTEAFF
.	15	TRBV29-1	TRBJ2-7	CSVVGVRFGGGEQYF
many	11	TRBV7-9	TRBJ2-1	CASSPQVEPFF
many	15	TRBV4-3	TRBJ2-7	CASSQDEQRGYEQYF
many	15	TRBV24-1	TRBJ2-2	CATSDGNRRAGELFF
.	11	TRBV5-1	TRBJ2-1	CASSFNNEQFF
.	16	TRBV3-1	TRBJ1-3	CASSQLTGLSGNTIYF
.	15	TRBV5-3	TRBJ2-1	CARSLRWTSQNEQFF
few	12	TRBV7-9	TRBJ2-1	CASSLAGIEQFF
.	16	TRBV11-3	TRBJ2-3	CASSLMGTGGTDTQYF
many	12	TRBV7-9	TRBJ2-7	CASSRSGYEQYF
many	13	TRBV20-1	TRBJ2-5	CSASFGGRETQYF
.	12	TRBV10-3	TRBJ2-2	CAIRVETGELFF
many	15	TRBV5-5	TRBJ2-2	CASRASLGGTGELFF
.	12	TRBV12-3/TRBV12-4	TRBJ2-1	CASSLGLAFSFF
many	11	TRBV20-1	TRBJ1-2	CSTTDRGGYTF
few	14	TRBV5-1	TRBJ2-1	CASSFATSNNEQFF
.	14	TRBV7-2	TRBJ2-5	CASSSGDKGQTQYF
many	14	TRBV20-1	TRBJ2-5	CSARPASGQETQYF
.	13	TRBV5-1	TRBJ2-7	CASSLAEGNEQYF
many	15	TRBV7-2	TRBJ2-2	CASSLSGENTGELFF
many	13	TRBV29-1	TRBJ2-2	CSVDTGQTGELFF
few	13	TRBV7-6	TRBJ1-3	CASSLESRNTIYF
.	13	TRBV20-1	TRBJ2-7	CSAGRASSYEQYF
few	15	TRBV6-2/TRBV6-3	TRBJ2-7	CASSFLGLAGREQYF
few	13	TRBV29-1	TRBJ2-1	CSVSGGRDNEQFF
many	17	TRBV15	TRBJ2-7	CATSRDEWQESSYEQYF
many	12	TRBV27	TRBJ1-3	CASSLPGNTIYF
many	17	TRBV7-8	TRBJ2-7	CASSLVFGTGLLDEQYF
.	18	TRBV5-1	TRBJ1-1	CASSLPEDRALMNTEAFF
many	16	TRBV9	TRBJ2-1	CASSFTPGTGNNEQFF
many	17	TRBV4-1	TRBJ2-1	CASSQAGGGGRYNEQFF
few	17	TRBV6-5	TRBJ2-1	CASSYSINRVWRGEQFF
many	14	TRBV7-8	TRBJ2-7	CASSPRDRVYEQYF
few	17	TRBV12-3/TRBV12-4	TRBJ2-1	CASSPSPGQVSYNEQFF
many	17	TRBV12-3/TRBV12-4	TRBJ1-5	CASSFSRTGAVNQPQHF
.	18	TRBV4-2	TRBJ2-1	CASSPEGGGGVSYNEQFF
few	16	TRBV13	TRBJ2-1	CASSSRGWPPYNEQFF
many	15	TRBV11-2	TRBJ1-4	CASSFSNLPGEKLFF
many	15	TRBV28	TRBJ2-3	CASSLQSGATDTQYF
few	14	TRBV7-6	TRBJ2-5	CASSQALAQETQYF
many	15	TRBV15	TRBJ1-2	CATSRDPHRGGDYTF
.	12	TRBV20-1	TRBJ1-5	CSALDRNQPQHF
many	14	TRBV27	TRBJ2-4	CASSLRGKENIQYF
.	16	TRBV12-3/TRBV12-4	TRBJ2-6	CASSLVGVAGANVLTF